This T cell receptor (beta chain) was documented in a study of cytomegalovirus exposure and HLA in healthy donors. Whole-study context: Most donors, about 77% of a few hundred genotyped, fell in the Caucasian-associated ancestry cluster.

This CDR3 spans 13 amino acids. Trimming took off 6 bases at V and 6 bases at J, with 11 bases between the two ends. Germline assignment: CDR1 LNHDA and CDR2 SQIVND (reference sequence). PCR involved 60 Vbeta and 13 Jbeta primers. Sequencing was performed with immunoSEQ multiplex PCR; in TCRdb, only in-frame clones are kept and a portion is missing. Here the sample table reports 150,000 to 200,000 clones. A note on this clone: Its antigen is still unknown.

At collection, donors were nominally healthy, but unrecorded immune exposures were probable. Study-level points and caveats: Further analysis was carried out later, and it showed several of the most significant clusters appearing linked to common viral pathogens. Researchers reportedly found TCR beta sequences accurately predicted most subjects' HLA-A and HLA-B alleles.

The chain recombines TRBV19 with TRBJ1-4; D is possibly TRBD1 (5 bases). Sequencing used PBMCs. The sequence was collected from a woman aged 60-75 years in good health and CMV-seronegative. CDR3: CASRGALYEKLFF. The CDR3 nucleotides are TGTGCCAGTAGAGGGGCTCTATATGAAAAACTGTTTTTT.